This T cell receptor beta chain was recovered during a study of blood T cell repertoires in COVID-19. Across the study: The United States, Italy and Spain were the sources of the acute and convalescent COVID-19 samples.

The CDR3 spans 13 residues. Germline V gene sequence: CDR1 SGHAT, CDR2 FQNNGV. The ends were cut back, 2 bases at V and 4 bases at J, with 8 bases in the middle. Original data processing: Using reference gene primer amplification, nucleated cell counts were estimated. Clones were sequenced by immunoSEQ multiplex PCR, and TCRdb holds only the in-frame ones, with some missing. V and J calls and clone size are as listed in that table; D and trimming were resolved from the DNA. In the table there are about 120,000 clones, 79% of which are singletons. The V call is TRBV11-2, the J call TRBJ1-1, with unresolved D. The sample consisted of peripheral blood. The sequence was collected from a woman older than 75 with acute or convalescent COVID-19. The CDR3 region has the DNA TGTGCCAGCAGCTTACAAGCAGGCACTGAAGCTTTCTTT. Translated: CASSLQAGTEAFF.